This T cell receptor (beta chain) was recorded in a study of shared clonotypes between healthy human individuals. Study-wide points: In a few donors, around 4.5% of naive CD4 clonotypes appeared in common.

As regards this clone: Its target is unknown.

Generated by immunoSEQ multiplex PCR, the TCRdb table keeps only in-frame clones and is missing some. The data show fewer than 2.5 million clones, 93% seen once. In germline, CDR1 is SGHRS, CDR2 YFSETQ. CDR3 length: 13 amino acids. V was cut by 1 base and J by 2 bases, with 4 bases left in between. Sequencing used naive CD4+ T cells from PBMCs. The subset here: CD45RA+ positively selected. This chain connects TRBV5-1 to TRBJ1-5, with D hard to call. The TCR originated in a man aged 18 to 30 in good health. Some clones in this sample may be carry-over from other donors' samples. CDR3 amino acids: CASSLWGNQPQHF. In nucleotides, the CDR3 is TGCGCCAGCAGCTTGTGGGGCAATCAGCCCCAGCATTTT.